These T cell receptor beta chains were read from a single sample in a study of shared clonotypes between healthy human individuals. Method: immunoSEQ multiplex PCR; TCRdb's copy keeps in-frame clones and lacks some. This sample yields hundreds of thousands of clones, of which around 95% are seen a single time; approximately 0.12% belongs to the top ten. Sequenced material: naive CD8+ T cells sorted from blood. Receptors originate from a woman in her twenties or thirties in good health. CDR3s include the opening cysteine and the closing phenylalanine or tryptophan. Fields, in order: J gene, V gene, clone size, D gene, CDR3 length, CDR3 protein, CDR3 DNA. D genes are given only for firm matches. For some rows the clone size is stated as once, few or many, or as a class when expanded; others skip it.

TRBJ2-1,TRBV10-1,NA,TRBD1,16,CASSEYRTGVYNEQFF,TGCGCCAGCAGTGAGTATCGGACAGGCGTTTACAATGAGCAGTTCTTC
TRBJ1-2,TRBV10-1,NA,TRBD1,13,CASSRDRNYGYTF,TGCGCCAGCAGCCGGGACAGGAACTATGGCTACACCTTC
TRBJ2-1,TRBV27,NA,NA,16,CASSQRDTASYNEQFF,TGTGCCAGCAGTCAGCGGGACACCGCATCCTACAATGAGCAGTTCTTC
TRBJ2-2,TRBV15,once,NA,12,CATSGNTGELFF,TGTGCCACGTCAGGGAACACCGGGGAGCTGTTTTTT
TRBJ2-7,TRBV7-9,once,NA,17,CASSLEGGPTFPYEQYF,TGTGCCAGCAGCTTAGAAGGAGGGCCGACCTTCCCCTACGAGCAGTACTTC
TRBJ1-1,TRBV14,NA,NA,15,CASSLTRGINTEAFF,TGTGCCAGCAGCCTTACGAGGGGAATCAACACTGAAGCTTTCTTT
TRBJ2-1,TRBV6-6,NA,NA,14,CASSYWTAGHEQFF,TGTGCCAGCAGTTACTGGACCGCCGGCCATGAGCAGTTCTTC
TRBJ1-6,TRBV19,once,NA,15,CASNSLSSYNSPLHF,TGTGCCAGTAATTCCTTGAGCTCCTATAATTCACCCCTCCACTTT
TRBJ1-1,TRBV27,once,TRBD1,13,CASSPGTVNRAFF,TGTGCCAGCAGTCCAGGGACAGTCAATAGGGCTTTCTTT
TRBJ2-7,TRBV4-1,NA,TRBD1,16,CASSRFPGTGVHEQYF,TGCGCCAGCAGCCGCTTCCCCGGGACAGGGGTTCACGAGCAGTACTTC
TRBJ2-7,TRBV19,NA,TRBD2,16,CASSSRLGLEGYEQYF,TGTGCCAGTAGTTCTCGCTTGGGACTAGAGGGCTACGAGCAGTACTTC
TRBJ2-1,TRBV19,NA,NA,19,CASSIERKGTPYLYNEQFF,TGTGCCAGTAGTATAGAGAGAAAGGGGACACCGTACCTATACAATGAGCAGTTCTTC
TRBJ1-6,TRBV27,NA,NA,14,CASAAVGVNSPLHF,TGTGCCAGTGCCGCCGTCGGGGTGAATTCACCCCTCCACTTT
TRBJ2-5,TRBV11-2,NA,TRBD2,15,CASSSVLANQETQYF,TGTGCCAGCAGCTCCGTACTAGCGAACCAAGAGACCCAGTACTTC
TRBJ2-1,TRBV5-6,NA,TRBD2,14,CASSHGRPNNEQFF,TGTGCCAGCAGCCACGGGAGGCCTAACAATGAGCAGTTCTTC
TRBJ2-7,TRBV19,NA,NA,15,CASSMDLYSTYEQYF,TGTGCCAGTAGTATGGACCTATATTCAACCTACGAGCAGTACTTC
TRBJ2-7,TRBV21-1,NA,NA,12,CATIRRTYEQYF,TGTGCCACAATCAGGAGGACCTACGAGCAGTACTTC
TRBJ2-7,TRBV19,NA,TRBD1,15,CASRHSRDRIYEQYF,TGTGCCAGTAGACACAGCCGGGACAGGATCTACGAGCAGTACTTC
TRBJ1-5,TRBV28,NA,NA,13,CASSSIRVQPQHF,TGTGCCAGCAGTTCAATTAGGGTTCAGCCCCAGCATTTT
TRBJ1-2,TRBV5-4,NA,NA,17,CASSEGVGPGRIYGYTF,TGTGCCAGCTCCGAAGGGGTTGGTCCAGGTCGGATATATGGCTACACCTTC
TRBJ2-3,TRBV28,NA,NA,14,CASRAGPSTDTQYF,TGTGCCAGCAGGGCGGGCCCTAGCACAGATACGCAGTATTTT
TRBJ2-2,TRBV2,NA,NA,15,CASSENSVLYGELFF,TGTGCCAGCAGTGAAAATTCGGTTTTATACGGGGAGCTGTTTTTT
TRBJ1-2,TRBV29-1,NA,NA,15,CSVEAPGVSGYGYTF,TGCAGCGTTGAAGCCCCCGGAGTGTCGGGCTATGGCTACACCTTC
TRBJ2-5,TRBV5-4,NA,NA,15,CASSFARGGQETQYF,TGTGCCAGCAGCTTCGCCAGGGGTGGGCAAGAGACCCAGTACTTC
TRBJ2-5,TRBV5-6,NA,TRBD1,14,CASSLVTGAETQYF,TGTGCCAGCAGCTTGGTTACAGGGGCTGAGACCCAGTACTTC
TRBJ1-1,TRBV14,NA,NA,14,CASSPQGSYGEAFF,TGTGCCAGCAGCCCGCAGGGATCCTACGGTGAAGCTTTCTTT
TRBJ2-7,TRBV28,NA,NA,15,CASSATSSLSYEQYF,TGTGCCAGCAGTGCCACGTCTAGTCTCTCCTACGAGCAGTACTTC
TRBJ1-1,TRBV5-6,NA,TRBD1,16,CASSAVTGGAYTEAFF,TGTGCCAGCAGCGCGGTTACAGGGGGCGCGTACACTGAAGCTTTCTTT
TRBJ2-5,TRBV5-6,NA,NA,13,CASSLTYQETQYF,TGTGCCAGCAGCTTAACGTACCAAGAGACCCAGTACTTC
TRBJ2-1,TRBV13,NA,NA,13,CASSAGNYNEQFF,TGTGCCAGCTCGGCGGGAAACTACAATGAGCAGTTCTTC
TRBJ2-7,TRBV5-4,NA,NA,15,CASSYGTGGDYEQYF,TGTGCCAGCAGCTATGGAACAGGAGGGGACTACGAGCAGTACTTC
TRBJ1-2,TRBV6-5,NA,NA,12,CATFTSSYGYTF,TGTGCCACCTTTACAAGTTCCTATGGCTACACCTTC
TRBJ2-7,TRBV28,NA,NA,14,CASSSRESSYEQYF,TGTGCCAGCAGCTCCCGGGAGTCTTCCTACGAGCAGTACTTC
TRBJ2-7,TRBV6-6,NA,NA,14,CASSYREDSYEQYF,TGTGCCAGCAGTTACCGGGAAGACTCCTACGAGCAGTACTTC
TRBJ1-1,TRBV7-2,NA,NA,12,CASSLGYTEAFF,TGTGCCAGCAGCTTGGGGTACACTGAAGCTTTCTTT
TRBJ1-2,TRBV27,NA,NA,14,CASSSGTLRYGYTF,TGTGCCAGCAGTTCCGGGACACTTAGATATGGCTACACCTTC
TRBJ2-7,TRBV7-9,NA,TRBD2,15,CASSSPGLAIYEQYF,TGTGCCAGCAGCTCGCCGGGACTAGCGATATACGAGCAGTACTTC
TRBJ2-5,TRBV15,once,TRBD2,15,CATSRDRTTSGSSHF,TGTGCCACCAGCAGAGACAGGACCACTAGCGGGAGTTCGCACTTC
TRBJ2-7,TRBV18,NA,NA,15,CASSPPRESSHEQYF,TGTGCCAGCTCACCACCCCGGGAGAGCTCCCACGAGCAGTACTTC
TRBJ2-4,TRBV2,NA,NA,14,CASSESGAKNIQYF,TGTGCCAGCAGTGAAAGTGGGGCCAAAAACATTCAGTACTTC
TRBJ1-1,TRBV19,NA,TRBD1,16,CASSIDQTGGFTEAFF,TGTGCCAGTAGTATAGATCAGACAGGGGGCTTCACTGAAGCTTTCTTT
TRBJ2-7,TRBV5-6,NA,NA,14,CASSLGDSSYEQYF,TGTGCCAGCAGCTTAGGCGATAGCTCCTACGAGCAGTACTTC
TRBJ2-3,TRBV27,NA,NA,15,CASSPRTVRTDTQYF,TGTGCCAGCAGTCCCCGGACTGTGAGGACAGATACGCAGTATTTT
TRBJ2-7,TRBV4-1,once,TRBD2,17,CASSQEGGLAGTYEQYF,TGCGCCAGCAGCCAAGAGGGGGGACTAGCGGGAACCTACGAGCAGTACTTC
TRBJ1-1,TRBV9,NA,NA,14,CASSPTDMNTEAFF,TGTGCCAGCAGCCCGACAGACATGAACACTGAAGCTTTCTTT
TRBJ2-1,TRBV6-5,NA,NA,15,CASSYNPIPYNEQFF,TGTGCCAGCAGTTACAACCCGATTCCCTACAATGAGCAGTTCTTC
TRBJ1-1,TRBV4-2,NA,TRBD1,14,CASSPGTGRTEAFF,TGTGCCAGCAGCCCCGGGACAGGGAGGACTGAAGCTTTCTTT
TRBJ2-7,TRBV7-9,NA,NA,16,CASSSSGTEGSYEQYF,TGTGCCAGCAGCTCCTCGGGGACCGAGGGATCCTACGAGCAGTACTTC
TRBJ1-4,TRBV5-3,NA,TRBD1,17,CARSSVVYGTGWEKLFF,TGTGCCAGAAGCTCTGTCGTTTACGGGACAGGGTGGGAAAAACTGTTTTTT
TRBJ2-7,TRBV2,NA,NA,14,CASSEGLISYEQYF,TGTGCCAGCAGTGAGGGACTCATCTCCTACGAGCAGTACTTC
TRBJ1-2,TRBV11-2,NA,NA,13,CASSLAIEEGYTF,TGTGCCAGCAGCTTAGCCATAGAGGAAGGCTACACCTTC
TRBJ2-3,TRBV13,NA,NA,13,CASSRFKGDTQYF,TGTGCCAGCAGCCGATTTAAGGGAGATACGCAGTATTTT
TRBJ2-7,TRBV27,NA,NA,12,CASGLTIYEQYF,TGTGCCAGCGGACTAACCATCTACGAGCAGTACTTC
TRBJ2-3,TRBV28,NA,NA,12,CASSFWGNTQYF,TGTGCCAGCAGTTTTTGGGGGAATACGCAGTATTTT
TRBJ2-7,TRBV5-1,NA,NA,16,CASSLRGREPFGEQYF,TGCGCCAGCAGCTTGAGAGGGCGGGAACCATTTGGGGAGCAGTACTTC
TRBJ2-7,TRBV29-1,NA,NA,13,CSVAKGSGHEQYF,TGCAGCGTTGCCAAAGGTAGTGGCCACGAGCAGTACTTC